The 24 T cell receptor beta chains below all came from one sample that was sequenced in a study of T cells in women clearing cervical HPV infection. Only in-frame clones appear in the TCRdb table, and some are missing; sequencing was by immunoSEQ multiplex PCR. The sample's table shows tens of thousands of clones. Input material: blood buffy coat. Receptors originate from a woman between 18 and 70 years old with a cervical HPV16 infection that either progressed to CIN3+ or cleared (not recorded which).

On this clone: With the read ending 3 residues before the CDR3 end, the germline J gene is used to fill in that end. The V and J genes are TRBV5-1 and TRBJ2-2; possible D gene TRBD2, 5 bases. The V end lost 4 bases, the J end lost 2 bases, and 12 bases lay between the germline ends. This CDR3 is 15 amino acids long. Germline loops: CDR1 SGHRS, CDR2 YFSETQ. CDR3 bases read: TGCGCCAGCAGCGCCGGACGGGGAAACACCGGGGAG. Protein: CASSAGRGNTGE. In full, the CDR3 is CASSAGRGNTGELFF.

Details on this clone: Read coverage stops 3 residues before the CDR3 terminus; the germline J gene supplies the remainder. This chain uses TRBV20-1 with TRBJ2-3; 7 positions agree with TRBD2. V was clipped by 3 bases and J by 1 base; unmatched bases: 4. The CDR3 is made up of 14 amino acids. The germline V gene encodes CDR1 DFQATT and CDR2 SNEGSKA (reference sequence). The CDR3 loop reads CSASHSGGTDTQYF. CDR3 bases read: TGCAGTGCTAGCCACAGCGGGGGCACAGATACG.

Points on this clone: Coverage ceases 3 residues before the CDR3 finishes, and the germline J gene fills in the end. The V and J genes are TRBV7-9 and TRBJ2-7; possibly TRBD1 for D (6 bases). V shed 4 bases and J shed 3 bases, with 13 bases lying between them. Germline-derived CDR1 and CDR2 are SEHNR and FQNEAQ (reference sequence). This CDR3 comprises 14 residues. CDR3 DNA, as far as it was read: TGTGCCAGCAGCTCGACAGGAACCTTCTACGAG. This gives the protein CASSSTGTFYE. The entire CDR3 sequence reads CASSSTGTFYEQYF.

CDR3 bases read: TGTGCCAGCAGCCCCTCGTCCGGGGGGAACACTGAA. Translation: CASSPSSGGNTE. The full CDR3 sequence reads CASSPSSGGNTEAFF. The V call is TRBV7-9, the J call TRBJ1-1; tentatively, D is TRBD1 (5 bases). The read halts 3 residues ahead of the CDR3 end, with the missing end drawn from the germline J gene. The CDR3 has 15 amino acids. With 5 bases removed from V and 1 base from J, the gap between germline ends came to 14 bases. The germline V gene has CDR1 SEHNR and CDR2 FQNEAQ (reference sequence).

Worth noting for this clone: With the read ending 3 residues before the CDR3 end, the germline J gene is used to fill in that end. The J gene is TRBJ1-5, the V gene TRBV4-1; D uncertain. The CDR3 totals 13 residues. Germline CDR1 is MGHRA and CDR2 is YSYEKL. Trimming shortened V by 0 bases and J by 7 bases, and 7 bases separated the two germline ends. CDR3 DNA, as far as it was read: TGCGCCAGCAGCCAAGACAGTTCCCAGCCC. This gives the protein CASSQDSSQP. The entire CDR3 protein is CASSQDSSQPQHF.

As to this clone: The CDR3 goes on 3 residues after the read ends, and that part is filled in from the germline J gene. The V gene is TRBV6-4, the J gene TRBJ2-3; 7 nucleotides match TRBD2. CDR1 and CDR2 (germline): MRHNA, SNTAGT. The V segment lost 3 bases and the J segment 5 bases; nucleotides outside the gene matches: 5. The CDR3 spans 14 residues. The sequenced part of the CDR3 DNA is TGTGCCAGCAGTGAAGTCGGGGAGGGAGATACG. This translates into CASSEVGEGDT. The CDR3 in its entirety is CASSEVGEGDTQYF.

As regards this clone: The DNA ends 3 residues before the CDR3 does, and the rest of the CDR3 is filled in from the germline J gene. The chain uses TRBV5-5 and TRBJ1-2; 7 nucleotides line up with TRBD1. This CDR3 has 13 amino acids. Germline CDR1 is SGHKS and CDR2 is YYEKEE (reference sequence). The sequenced part of the CDR3 DNA is TGTGCCAGCAGCTCGGGACAGCGGGTAGGC. It is translated as CASSSGQRVG. The whole CDR3 sequence is CASSSGQRVGYTF.

With respect to this clone: Read coverage stops 3 residues before the CDR3 terminus; the germline J gene supplies the remainder. The V and J genes are TRBV6-2 or TRBV6-3 and TRBJ1-4; TRBD1 might be the D (6 bases). Deletions cut 5 bases from V and 8 bases from J, with 15 bases between. This CDR3 spans 14 amino acids. Germline CDR1 MNHEY, CDR2 SVGEGT. The CDR3 here is CASSTRTVLEKLFF. The CDR3 bases that were read are TGTGCCAGCAGTACTCGGACAGTCCTAGAAAAA.

With respect to this clone: Sequencing ends 3 residues short of the CDR3 end; the germline J gene provides the rest. This chain uses TRBV7-9 with TRBJ2-3; no firm D call. CDR1 and CDR2 (germline): SEHNR, FQNEAQ (reference sequence). V lost 2 bases, J lost 2 bases, and 11 bases lay in between. The CDR3 spans 15 residues. This CDR3 is CASSLLRAITDTQYF. The CDR3 bases that were read are TGTGCCAGCAGCTTATTAAGGGCTATCACAGATACG.

With respect to this clone: The CDR3 is cut off 3 residues early in the read; its end comes from the germline J gene. The chain recombines TRBV18 with TRBJ1-6; possible D gene TRBD1, 5 bases. Germline CDR1 is KGHSH and CDR2 is LQKENI. This CDR3 has 16 residues. Deletions cut 0 bases from V and 2 bases from J, with 8 bases between. CDR3 sequence: CASSPPGLPYNSPLHF. The CDR3 bases that were read are TGTGCCAGCTCACCACCGGGGCTACCCTATAATTCACCC.

Of note for this clone: The CDR3 end lies 3 residues beyond the end of the read and is filled in from the germline J gene. This chain links TRBV11-2 with TRBJ1-2; D not certain. The CDR3 runs to 14 residues. Germline V gene lookup returns CDR1 SGHAT and CDR2 FQNNGV. V lost 5 bases and J 5 bases, leaving 15 bases between the germline ends. The CDR3 sequence: CASSPQRDFYGYTF. The covered CDR3 bases are TGTGCCAGCAGCCCCCAGCGGGATTTTTATGGC. The whole variable domain, filled in from reference TRBV11-2 and TRBJ1-2, reads EAGVAQSPRYKIIEKRQSVAFWCNPISGHATLYWYQQILGQGPKLLIQFQNNGVVDDSQLPKDRFSAERLKGVDSTLKIQPAKLEDSAVYLCASSPQRDFYGYTFGSGTRLTVV.

The chain's CDR3 is CSAPDRDYNEQFF. CDR3 DNA, as far as it was read: TGCAGTGCTCCGGACAGGGACTACAATGAG. The chain has TRBV20-1 and TRBJ2-1; TRBD1 aligns across 8 bases. The read halts 3 residues ahead of the CDR3 end, with the missing end drawn from the germline J gene. Germline trimming cut 5 bases from V and 3 bases from J; bases unmatched to any gene: 3. Germline V gene lookup returns CDR1 DFQATT and CDR2 SNEGSKA (reference sequence). CDR3 length equals 13 residues.

Of note for this clone: The read is 3 residues too short to cover the CDR3 end, so that end is filled in from the germline J gene. The chain is built from TRBV6-1 and TRBJ1-2, with 9 bases aligning to TRBD1. Germline V gives CDR1 MNHNS, CDR2 SASEGT. The CDR3 runs to 13 residues. The J segment lost 4 bases and the V segment lost 3 bases, leaving 0 bases of the junction unmatched. The CDR3 here is CASSETGGYGYTF. The covered CDR3 bases are TGTGCCAGCAGTGAGACAGGGGGCTATGGC.

Details on this clone: The CDR3 is cut off 3 residues early in the read; its end comes from the germline J gene. This chain links TRBV5-1 with TRBJ2-7, with TRBD1 identical over 9 bases. CDR1 is SGHRS and CDR2 is YFSETQ in the germline V gene. V trimming: 2 bases; J trimming: 6 bases; junction bases outside the gene matches: 9. This CDR3 spans 15 amino acids. The CDR3 reads CASSFLQGARGEQYF. Partial CDR3 DNA: TGCGCCAGCAGCTTTTTACAGGGGGCGCGGGGCGAG.

With regard to this clone: The read ends 3 residues before the CDR3 terminus; that terminus is restored from the germline J gene. The chain combines TRBV20-1 with TRBJ1-6, with a tentative D call TRBD1 (5 bases). CDR1 and CDR2 from the germline V gene are DFQATT and SNEGSKA (reference sequence). Trimming shortened V by 1 base and J by 7 bases, and 14 bases separated the two germline ends. The length of the CDR3 is 15 residues. The covered CDR3 bases are TGCAGTGCTAGAGTTAAGGGGTGGAGCAATTCACCC. This translates into CSARVKGWSNSP. The full-length CDR3 reads as CSARVKGWSNSPLHF.

About this clone: The read ends 3 residues shy of where the CDR3 ends; the end is completed using the germline J gene. The chain carries TRBV28 and TRBJ1-2; 7 nucleotides match TRBD1. Germline CDR1 and CDR2: MDHEN and SYDVKM. This CDR3 has 16 residues. J lost 4 bases, V lost 6 bases, and 14 bases had no gene match. The CDR3 loop is CASSRQGDRIPYGYTF. The CDR3 bases that were read are TGTGCCAGCAGCAGACAGGGCGATAGGATCCCCTATGGC.

A remark on this clone: Read coverage stops 3 residues before the CDR3 terminus; the germline J gene supplies the remainder. The rearrangement links TRBV12-3 or TRBV12-4 to TRBJ1-5, with D tentatively TRBD1 (6 bases). Deletions cut 6 bases from V and 5 bases from J, with 8 bases between. The CDR3 has 12 residues. CDR3 sequence: CASSDRYQPQHF. The CDR3 DNA, read in part, is TGTGCCAGCAGCGACAGGTATCAGCCC.

Worth noting for this clone: The missing CDR3 end, 3 residues past where the read stops, is filled in from the germline J gene. The chain uses TRBV2 and TRBJ2-5; maybe TRBD2 (7 bases). Germline CDR1 and CDR2: SNHLY and FYNNEI. Deletions cut 10 bases from V and 3 bases from J, with 27 bases between. The CDR3 runs to 17 residues. CDR3 region: CAILGSLRGQSKETQYF. The sequenced part of the CDR3 DNA is TGTGCCATCCTAGGGTCACTGCGGGGGCAATCAAAAGAGACC. The full variable domain, rest sourced from reference TRBV2 and TRBJ2-5, is EPEVTQTPSHQVTQMGQEVILRCVPISNHLYFYWYRQILGQKVEFLVSFYNNEISEKSEIFDDQFSVERPDGSNFTLKIRSTKLEDSAMYFCAILGSLRGQSKETQYFGPGTRLLVL.

To note about this clone: Read coverage stops 3 residues before the CDR3 terminus; the germline J gene supplies the remainder. V is TRBV7-6 and J is TRBJ2-2, with D perhaps matching TRBD2 (6 bases). Germline lookup yields CDR1 SGHVS and CDR2 FNYEAQ. Trimming cost V 6 bases and J 8 bases, with 19 bases left between them. This CDR3 comprises 15 residues. The covered CDR3 bases are TGTGCCAGCAGTATCGCTAGCGCCTTCCCTGGGGAG. Protein product: CASSIASAFPGE. The full CDR3 reads CASSIASAFPGELFF.

Regarding this clone: The missing CDR3 end, 3 residues past where the read stops, is filled in from the germline J gene. J is TRBJ2-1 and V is TRBV19; 9 bases fit TRBD2. CDR3 length: 14 amino acids. CDR1 and CDR2 (germline): LNHDA, SQIVND (reference sequence). Trimming at V came to 8 bases and at J to 0 bases, leaving 2 bases not matched to a gene. CDR3 amino acids: CASAGGSSYNEQFF. The sequenced part of the CDR3 DNA is TGTGCCAGTGCGGGGGGGAGCTCCTACAATGAG.

As for this clone: Read coverage stops 3 residues before the CDR3 terminus; the germline J gene supplies the remainder. The chain joins TRBV14 to TRBJ2-3; D is ambiguous. From germline, CDR1 is SGHDN and CDR2 FVKESK. Trimming shortened V by 1 base and J by 4 bases, and 9 bases separated the two germline ends. The CDR3 runs 14 residues. The part of the CDR3 DNA that was read is TGTGCCAGCAGCCAAGGGGCGAGATCAGATACG. It encodes CASSQGARSDT. The entire CDR3 protein reads CASSQGARSDTQYF.

With respect to this clone: Read data end 3 residues before the CDR3 end; the end is taken from the germline J gene. The rearrangement links TRBV7-3 to TRBJ1-1; the match to TRBD1 covers 7 bases. The CDR3 contains 14 residues. Trimming took 3 bases from V and 4 from J; bases not matched to a gene: 5. Germline CDR1 is SGHTA and CDR2 is FQGTGA. CDR3: CASSFTGAGTEAFF. The sequenced CDR3 bases are TGTGCCAGCAGCTTTACAGGGGCTGGCACTGAA.

Worth noting for this clone: Read coverage stops 3 residues before the CDR3 terminus; the germline J gene supplies the remainder. The rearrangement uses TRBV4-2 and TRBJ2-7; 8 bases are shared with TRBD1. The CDR3 consists of 15 residues. Germline V gene lookup returns CDR1 LGHNA and CDR2 YNFKEQ. J was trimmed by 5 bases and V by 2 bases; bases with no gene match: 8. The sequenced part of the CDR3 DNA is TGTGCCAGCAGCCAAAACTGGGACAGGTTAAACGAG. Translating gives CASSQNWDRLNE. The whole CDR3 sequence reads CASSQNWDRLNEQYF.

To note about this clone: The read ends 3 residues before the CDR3 terminus; that terminus is restored from the germline J gene. The rearrangement joins TRBV20-1 to TRBJ1-2; 9 bases line up with TRBD1. The CDR3 is 16 residues long. V was pared by 3 bases and J by 0 bases, with 8 bases of the junction left unmatched. Per the germline V gene, CDR1 is DFQATT and CDR2 is SNEGSKA (reference sequence). The part of the CDR3 DNA that was read is TGCAGTGCTAGCCTATGGGACAGGGCTCCTAACTATGGC. Its translation is CSASLWDRAPNYG. The full CDR3 sequence reads CSASLWDRAPNYGYTF.